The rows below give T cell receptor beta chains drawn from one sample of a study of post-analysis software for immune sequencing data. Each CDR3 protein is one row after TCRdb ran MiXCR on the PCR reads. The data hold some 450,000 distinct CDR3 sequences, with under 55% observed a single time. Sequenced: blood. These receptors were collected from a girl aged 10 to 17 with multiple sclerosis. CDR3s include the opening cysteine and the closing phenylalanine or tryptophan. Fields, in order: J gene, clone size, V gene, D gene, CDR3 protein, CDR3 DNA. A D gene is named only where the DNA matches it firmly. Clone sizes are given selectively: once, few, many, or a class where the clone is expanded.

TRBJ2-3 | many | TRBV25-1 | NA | CASSRTDTQYF | TGTGCCAGCAGCCGCACAGATACGCAGTATTTT
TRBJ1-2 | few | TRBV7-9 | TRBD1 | CASSLAEGAFGYTF | TGTGCCAGCAGCCTCGCAGAGGGGGCCTTTGGCTACACCTTC
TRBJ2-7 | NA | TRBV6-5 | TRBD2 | CASSFKPGTSAYEQYF | TGTGCCAGCAGCTTCAAACCCGGGACTAGCGCCTACGAGCAGTACTTC
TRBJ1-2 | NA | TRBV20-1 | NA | CSARDLRQEYGYTF | TGCAGTGCTAGAGATTTAAGGCAAGAATATGGCTACACCTTC
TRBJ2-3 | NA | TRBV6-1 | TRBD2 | CASSETLAGGADTQYF | TGTGCCAGCAGTGAAACACTAGCGGGAGGTGCAGATACGCAGTATTTT
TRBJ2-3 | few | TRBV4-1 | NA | CASSQGLPPDTQYF | TGCGCCAGCAGCCAGGGACTCCCACCAGATACGCAGTATTTT
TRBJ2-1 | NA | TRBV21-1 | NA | CASSKTTGTSPPREQFF | TGTGCCAGCAGCAAAACGACCGGGACTAGCCCCCCTAGAGAGCAGTTCTTC
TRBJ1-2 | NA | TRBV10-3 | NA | CAIMWRGQTNYGYTF | TGTGCCATCATGTGGCGAGGGCAGACTAACTATGGCTACACCTTC
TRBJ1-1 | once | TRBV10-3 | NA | CAVSALATEAFF | TGTGCCGTCTCGGCTTTGGCGACTGAAGCTTTCTTT
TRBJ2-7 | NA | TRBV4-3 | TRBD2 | CASSRRLAAVTYEQYF | TGCGCCAGCAGCCGCCGACTAGCGGCCGTTACCTACGAGCAGTACTTC
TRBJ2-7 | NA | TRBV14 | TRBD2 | CASGQPGTSGSAYEQYF | TGTGCCAGCGGCCAACCCGGGACTAGCGGGAGCGCCTACGAGCAGTACTTC
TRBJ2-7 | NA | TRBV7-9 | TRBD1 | CASSVGQATYEQYF | TGTGCCAGCAGCGTGGGACAGGCCACCTACGAGCAGTACTTC
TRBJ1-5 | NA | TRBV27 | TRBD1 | CASSRQGREGYSNQPQHF | TGTGCCAGCAGTAGACAGGGCAGGGAGGGGTATAGCAATCAGCCCCAGCATTTT
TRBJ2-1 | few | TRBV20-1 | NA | CSARDLGQSSYNEQFF | TGCAGTGCTAGAGATCTAGGTCAGTCCTCCTACAATGAGCAGTTCTTC
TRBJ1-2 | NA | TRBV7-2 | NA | CASSSPRDCGYTF | TGTGCCAGCAGCTCTCCGAGGGACTGTGGCTACACCTTC
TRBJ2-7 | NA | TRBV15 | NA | CATGWGSAAGEQYF | TGTGCCACCGGATGGGGTTCCGCCGCAGGGGAGCAGTACTTC
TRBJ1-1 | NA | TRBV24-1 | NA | CATSDRAAEAFF | TGTGCCACCAGTGATCGGGCAGCTGAAGCTTTCTTT
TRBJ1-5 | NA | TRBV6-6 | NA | CASSNRGEGQPQHF | TGTGCCAGCAGTAACCGGGGGGAGGGTCAGCCCCAGCATTTT
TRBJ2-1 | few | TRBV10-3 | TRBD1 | CAISPTPDREGYNEQFF | TGTGCCATCAGTCCTACTCCCGACAGGGAAGGGTACAATGAGCAGTTCTTC
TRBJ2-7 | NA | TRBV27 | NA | CASSQIADSYEQYF | TGTGCCAGCAGTCAAATAGCGGACTCCTACGAGCAGTACTTC
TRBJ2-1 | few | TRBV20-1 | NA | CSALKENSYNEQFF | TGCAGTGCATTAAAGGAGAATTCCTACAATGAGCAGTTCTTC
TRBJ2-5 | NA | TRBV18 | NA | CASSPPQETQYF | TGTGCCAGCAGCCCGCCCCAAGAGACCCAGTACTTC
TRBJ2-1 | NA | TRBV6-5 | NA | CASSSPSMPGNEQFF | TGTGCCAGCAGTTCCCCGTCTATGCCTGGGAATGAGCAGTTCTTC
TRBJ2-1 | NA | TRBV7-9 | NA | CASRKDVSGKGVMNSQFF | TGTGCCAGCAGGAAGGACGTCAGCGGAAAGGGGGTAATGAATAGCCAGTTCTTC
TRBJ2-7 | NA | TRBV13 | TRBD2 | CASSLPAGGHEQYF | TGTGCCAGCAGCTTACCGGCGGGAGGGCACGAGCAGTACTTC
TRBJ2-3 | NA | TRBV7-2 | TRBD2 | CASSLGPGLAGADTQYF | TGTGCCAGCAGCTTAGGTCCGGGACTAGCGGGAGCCGATACGCAGTATTTT
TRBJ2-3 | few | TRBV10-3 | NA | CAILAGDTQYF | TGTGCCATCCTCGCAGGGGATACGCAGTATTTT
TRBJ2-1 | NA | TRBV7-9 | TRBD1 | CASSLGDRYYNEQFF | TGTGCCAGCAGCTTAGGGGACAGGTACTACAATGAGCAGTTCTTC
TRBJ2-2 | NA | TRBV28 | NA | CASSLLGQANTGELFF | TGTGCCAGCAGTTTATTGGGCCAGGCGAACACCGGGGAGCTGTTTTTT
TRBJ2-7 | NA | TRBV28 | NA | CASRFLQGGREQYF | TGTGCCAGCAGGTTCCTGCAGGGGGGACGCGAGCAGTACTTC
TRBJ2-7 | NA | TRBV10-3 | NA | CAISESPAAHEQYF | TGTGCCATCAGTGAATCACCAGCGGCCCACGAGCAGTACTTC
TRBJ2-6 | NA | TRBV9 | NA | CASSEGVAATFGANVLTF | TGTGCCAGCAGCGAGGGGGTAGCGGCCACCTTTGGGGCCAACGTCCTGACTTTC
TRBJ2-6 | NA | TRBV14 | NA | CASSQDQVPEAGANVLTF | TGTGCCAGCAGCCAAGATCAGGTCCCGGAGGCTGGGGCCAACGTCCTGACTTTC
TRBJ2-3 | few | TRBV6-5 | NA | CASSLGPSTQYF | TGTGCCAGCAGTTTGGGCCCTTCTACGCAGTATTTT
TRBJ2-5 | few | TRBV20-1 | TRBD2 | CSAGGLDNGIRETQYF | TGCAGTGCTGGAGGACTAGATAATGGTATTAGGGAGACCCAGTACTTC
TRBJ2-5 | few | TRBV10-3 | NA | CAISDPLAATQYF | TGTGCCATCAGTGACCCCCTAGCCGCGACCCAGTACTTC
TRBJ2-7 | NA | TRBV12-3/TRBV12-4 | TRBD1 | CASSAGTGASYEQYF | TGTGCCAGCAGTGCCGGGACAGGGGCCTCCTACGAGCAGTACTTC
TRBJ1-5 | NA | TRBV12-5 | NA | CASGEVTGRGHQPQHF | TGTGCTAGTGGCGAGGTTACGGGCAGGGGTCATCAGCCCCAGCATTTT
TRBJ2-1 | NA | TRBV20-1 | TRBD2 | CSARDRTSIYNEQFF | TGCAGTGCTAGAGATAGGACTAGCATCTACAATGAGCAGTTCTTC
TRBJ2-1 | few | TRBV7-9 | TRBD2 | CASSSATSESSYNEQFF | TGTGCCAGCAGCTCGGCTACTAGCGAGAGCTCCTACAATGAGCAGTTCTTC
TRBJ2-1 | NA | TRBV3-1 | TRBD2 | CASSQEASGSGQFF | TGTGCCAGCAGCCAAGAGGCTAGCGGGAGCGGGCAGTTCTTC